This T cell receptor beta chain stems from a study of regulatory T cells in long-lasting Graves disease (dated by TCRdb to about 2021). Regarding the complete study: Newly diagnosed Graves' disease patients had taken antithyroid drugs for less than 3 months. A total of around 35 samples underwent TCR sequencing: some 13 from persistent and about 20 from newly diagnosed Graves' disease patients. Persistent Graves' disease patients were compared with newly diagnosed Graves' disease patients by peripheral blood TCR sequencing and RNA sequencing. The study was conducted in China and was registered as a clinical trial. Results the study describes overall, beyond this receptor: Compared with newly diagnosed patients, patients with persistent Graves' disease had lower TCR Shannon entropy and fewer highly expanded clones, which suggests clonal expansion. Patients with persistent disease shared more public clonotypes (around 2,500) than newly diagnosed patients did (approximately 990). Persistent disease showed preferential use of TRBV28, TRBJ1-2 and TRBJ2-5, whereas newly diagnosed disease favored TRBV20-1 and TRBJ2-1. The authors acknowledged the small sample size as a limitation that may reduce accuracy. Sequencing and analysis were limited to the TCR beta chain. The study examined only peripheral blood because the primary lesion, thyroid tissue, could not be accessed.

Sequences LNHNV (CDR1) and YYDKDF (CDR2) are obtained from the germline V gene (reference sequence). The CDR3 sequence holds 16 residues, the cysteine and phenylalanine included. Of the read, only the CDR3 DNA is kept; its 48 bases are in frame from base 1. According to the study, the label for this sample's time point signals: newly diagnosed GD, antithyroid drugs for less than 3 months. For both TCR sequencing and RNA sequencing, RNA was extracted from PBMCs in TRIzol. Graves' disease was diagnosed according to American Thyroid Association guidelines. The patients came from an endocrinology department in Xi'an, China. Each patient gave approximately 10 milliliters of peripheral blood, collected in an EDTA anticoagulant tube. Ficoll Paque Plus density gradient separation was used to isolate PBMCs, and no further T cell sorting was done. An Agilent 2100 Bioanalyzer and agarose gel were used to check RNA quality, while a NanoDrop 2000 measured RNA concentration.

Library construction relied on multiplex PCR. Instrument on record: Illumina HiSeq 4000. To build TCR beta libraries, CDR3 regions were amplified by Arm-PCR using iRepertoire HTBI primers. Before sequencing, the PCR products underwent gel purification. The original pipeline was this. A total of fewer than 70 TRBV and 14 TRBJ segments were identified across samples and were used for gene usage analysis of CDR3 amino acid clonotypes. COPE and FqMerger were used to merge the filtered high-quality paired reads into contigs. BLAST was used to align contigs to IMGT TRBV, TRBD and TRBJ reference genes, with CDR3 defined following IMGT. Highly expanded clones were defined as clonotypes with a frequency above 0.1%. Shannon entropy served as the measure of repertoire diversity, while the Gini coefficient captured V-J evenness. Public clonotypes were defined as clonotypes shared by more than one individual. TCRdb reran the public reads through fastp at Q25 and MiXCR, keeping productive beta chains. Identical CDR3 proteins give one entry, which carries the most common genes and DNA. These V and J calls rely on TCRdb rather than the paper's analysis. The sample contains about 440,000 distinct CDR3 sequences, under 15% of them found a single time. The ten largest clones add up to approximately 15% of the sample.

A word on this clonotype: No antigen is known for it. This could be a read error, since a much larger clone is one nucleotide away.

The same specimen was also included in a second study, on T cells in Graves' hyperthyroidism and ophthalmopathy. From that second study: A patient counted as having stable Graves' hyperthyroidism if no progression to ophthalmopathy occurred over 18 months of follow-up. Hyperthyroidism patients were newly diagnosed, had a disease duration of under 2 months, and were aged 18 to 65 years. Exclusion was applied to patients with uncontrolled infections, other autoimmune diseases, pregnancy or lactation. Diagnoses were established on the basis of clinical symptoms, serum thyroxine and TRAb, thyroid ultrasound, and orbital computed tomography. A first-round RT-PCR of the TCR CDR3 used the HTBI primer set with the Qiagen OneStep RT-PCR kit. Most expanded thyroid clonotypes (frequency above 0.001) were also found in blood, which suggests that blood repertoires may mirror thyroid immune responses. Ophthalmopathy was separated from stable hyperthyroidism by a 13 V-J signature model, with around 88% sensitivity and about 81% specificity obtained in cross-validation and 80%/75% obtained in testing. During validation, the model predicted progression to ophthalmopathy a median of about 5.9 months ahead of onset, with almost 71% sensitivity and 72.22% specificity. A discovery cohort of approximately 100 patients, roughly 45 with Graves' ophthalmopathy and fewer than 65 with stable Graves' hyperthyroidism, was used to find distinguishing TCR V-J signatures. Whether ophthalmopathy could be predicted prospectively was tested in an independent validation cohort made up of about 18 hyperthyroidism patients plus 17 patients who later progressed to ophthalmopathy. The 75 to 100 discovery patients were divided at random into training and test sets in a 7:3 ratio. The study also compared thyroid tissue and blood T-cell repertoires from about six Graves' hyperthyroidism patients. After blood sampling, hyperthyroidism patients were treated with methimazole at a starting dose of 30 mg daily, and ophthalmopathy patients were treated with high-dose intravenous methylprednisolone. A second multiplex PCR round built the libraries, followed by size selection and purification. Sequencing of the libraries was done on an Illumina HiSeq2000 using paired-end 100 bp reads. SOAPnuke was used to process the raw data, throwing out any read that contained adapters or uncalled bases, had a mean Phred below 15, or lacked an exact constant-primer or identifier match. High-quality paired reads were merged with COPE v1.2.5, and unique nucleotide sequences were defined as clonotypes. Clonotypes were aligned to IMGT TRBV, TRBD and TRBJ reference segments using MiTCR v1.1. The analysis included only V-J combinations with a frequency above 0.0001, which together covered more than 98% of the repertoires. A TCS score was defined as the ratio of F50 (clonal expansion) to E x V (chaos), with BLOSUM62-based TCRdist applied between CDR3 peptides within each V-J. Welch's t-statistics and random forest reduced just over 500 V-J features to 13, which were used in a naive Bayes classifier (R e1071). Sample size was not statistically predetermined, and blinding of investigators to group allocation was not performed. The paper reports TCR Vbeta CDR3 sequencing of over 120 peripheral blood samples: approximately 41 ophthalmopathy, about 75 hyperthyroidism and around 17 progressor patients.

This TCR derives from a woman in her 30s with Graves disease. Donor details come from another sample of the same person, matched by shared clones. Sequences were derived from peripheral blood mononuclear cells (PBMCs), sampled at new diagnosis, from a patient treated with antithyroid drugs. This sequence uses TRBV15 and TRBJ1-1; matching of 6 bases hints at TRBD1 as the D gene. The DNA reads as follows: TGTGCCACCAGCAGAGGGCAAACCCCAGGGGAGACTGAAGCTCTCTTT. Its protein is CATSRGQTPGETEALF.